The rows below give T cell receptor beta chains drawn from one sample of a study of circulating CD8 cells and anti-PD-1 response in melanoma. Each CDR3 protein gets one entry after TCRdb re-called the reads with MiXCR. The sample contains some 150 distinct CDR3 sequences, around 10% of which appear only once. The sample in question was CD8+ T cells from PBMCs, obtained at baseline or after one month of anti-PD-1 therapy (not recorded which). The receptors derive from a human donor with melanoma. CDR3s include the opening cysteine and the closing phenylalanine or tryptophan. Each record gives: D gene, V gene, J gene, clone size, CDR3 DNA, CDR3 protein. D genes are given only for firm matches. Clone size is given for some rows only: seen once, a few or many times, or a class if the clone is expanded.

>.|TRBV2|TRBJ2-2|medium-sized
TGTGCCAGCAGTGATCCGGACTACGCGAACACCGGGGAGCTGTTTTTT
CASSDPDYANTGELFF
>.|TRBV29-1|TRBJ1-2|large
TGCAGCGCCGCTGTTGCCTCCGATGGCTACACCTTC
CSAAVASDGYTF
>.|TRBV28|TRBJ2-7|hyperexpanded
TGTGCCAGCGGACCAGGGGTTTCCTACGAGCAGTACTTC
CASGPGVSYEQYF
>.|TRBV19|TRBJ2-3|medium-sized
TGTGCCAGTAGTATAGGATCTACATTTTCGGCAGATACGCAGTATTTT
CASSIGSTFSADTQYF
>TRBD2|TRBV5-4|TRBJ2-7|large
TGTGCCAGCAGATCTAGCGGGAGCCCCCACGAGCAGTACTTC
CASRSSGSPHEQYF
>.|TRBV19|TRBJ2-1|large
TGTGCCAGTAGTTTTGGATTCAGGGGACTCGAGTTCTTC
CASSFGFRGLEFF
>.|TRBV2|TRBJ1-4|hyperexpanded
TGTGCCAGCAGTGAAGCGCTTCCGGGAGAACTAGGGGTGAATGAAAAACTGTTTTTT
CASSEALPGELGVNEKLFF
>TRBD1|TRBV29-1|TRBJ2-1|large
TGCAGCGTTCCAACGTGGGGACAGGGTGGGAATGAGCAGTTCTTC
CSVPTWGQGGNEQFF
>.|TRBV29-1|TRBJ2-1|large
TGCAGCGTTCCCACATGGAATGAGCAGTTCTTC
CSVPTWNEQFF
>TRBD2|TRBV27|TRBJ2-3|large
TGTGCCAGCAGTTTAGGTACTAGCGGGGCATTCACAGATACGCAGTATTTT
CASSLGTSGAFTDTQYF
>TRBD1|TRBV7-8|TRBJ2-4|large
TGTGCCAGCAGCTCGGAGGACAGGGGGCAAAACATTCAGTACTTC
CASSSEDRGQNIQYF
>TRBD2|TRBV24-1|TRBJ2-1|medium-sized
TGTGCCACCAGTGGTCTACCTCCTAGCGGGGGGGGTGTTGAGCAGTTCTTC
CATSGLPPSGGGVEQFF
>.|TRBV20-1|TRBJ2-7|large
TGCAGTGTGGACAGTTCCTACGAGCAGTACTTC
CSVDSSYEQYF
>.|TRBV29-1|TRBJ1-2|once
TGCAGCGTTGCACCCTCAGGAGCCCCCGGTTCTAACTATGGCTACACCTTC
CSVAPSGAPGSNYGYTF
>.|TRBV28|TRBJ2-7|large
TGTGCCAGCAGCAACGGACCCGGACTTAAGAGCTCCTACGAGCAGTACTTC
CASSNGPGLKSSYEQYF
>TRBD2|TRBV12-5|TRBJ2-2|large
TGTGCTAGTGGCTCCCGGGGAGGGGTGAGCACCGGGGAGCTGTTTTTT
CASGSRGGVSTGELFF
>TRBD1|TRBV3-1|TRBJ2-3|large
TGTGCCAGCAGCCAAGTGGACGGGCAGGGGGCAGATACGCAGTATTTT
CASSQVDGQGADTQYF
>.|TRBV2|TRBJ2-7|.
TGTGCCAGCAGTACAATTCCGAACCACGAGCAGTACTTC
CASSTIPNHEQYF
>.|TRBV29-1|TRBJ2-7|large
TGCAGCGCCCGGGCAAACGGTGAGCAGTACTTC
CSARANGEQYF
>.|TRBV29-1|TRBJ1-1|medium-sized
TGCAGCGTTGGAGGGGGAGGAACTGAAGCTTTCTTT
CSVGGGGTEAFF
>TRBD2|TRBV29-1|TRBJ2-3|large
TGCAGCGTTGAAGACGCGGGAGACTCGACAGATACGCAGTATTTT
CSVEDAGDSTDTQYF
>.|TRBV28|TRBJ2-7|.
TGTGCCAGCACAGGAGGAGCCTTCCACGAACAGTACTTC
CASTGGAFHEQYF
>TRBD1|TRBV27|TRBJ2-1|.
TGTGCCAGCAGTTTCCGGGACAGAGACAATGAGCAGTTCTTC
CASSFRDRDNEQFF
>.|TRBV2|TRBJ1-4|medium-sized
TGTGCCAGCAGTGGGCTCATCCCAACTAATGAAAAACTGTTTTTT
CASSGLIPTNEKLFF
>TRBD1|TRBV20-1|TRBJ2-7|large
TGCAGTGCTAGTGACAGGGGGCTTTACGAGCAGTACTTC
CSASDRGLYEQYF
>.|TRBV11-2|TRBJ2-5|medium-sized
TGTGCCAGCAGCTTAGTATTGAGGGGAGCCCAGTACTTC
CASSLVLRGAQYF
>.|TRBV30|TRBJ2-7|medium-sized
TGTGCCTGGAGTGTACAGAAGGGCCTCGAGCAGTACTTC
CAWSVQKGLEQYF
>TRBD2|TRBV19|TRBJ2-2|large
TGTGCCAGTAGTCCAGCGGGGGAGATGAATGCCGGGGAGCTGTTTTTT
CASSPAGEMNAGELFF
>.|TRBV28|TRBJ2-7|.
TGTGCCAGCAGTTCTGAGAGGGCCTCCTACGGGCAGTACTTC
CASSSERASYGQYF
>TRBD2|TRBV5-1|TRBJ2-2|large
TGCGCCAGCAGCCCTGGACTAGCGGGGGGGCGCACCGGGGAGCTGTTTTTT
CASSPGLAGGRTGELFF
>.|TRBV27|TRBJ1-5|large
TGTGCCAGCAGTTTAATGGCAGGGGGCAATCAGCCCCAGCATTTT
CASSLMAGGNQPQHF
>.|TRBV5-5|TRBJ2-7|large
TGTGCCAGCAGCTTGGTTTACAGCGACTACGAGCAGTACTTC
CASSLVYSDYEQYF
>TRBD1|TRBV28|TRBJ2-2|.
TGTGCCAGCAGCTTCAACGTGGGACAGATTAACATCGGGAAGCTGTTTTTT
CASSFNVGQINIGKLFF
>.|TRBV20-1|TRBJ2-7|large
TGCAGTGCTGGGGAAGCCCTAGGGGCCTACGAGCAGTACTTC
CSAGEALGAYEQYF
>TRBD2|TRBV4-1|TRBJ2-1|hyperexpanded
TGCGCCAGCAGCCAACGGGAGGGTTCCTTCAGATACAATGAGCAGTTCTTC
CASSQREGSFRYNEQFF
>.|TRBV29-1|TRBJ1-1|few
TGCAGCGTTCTCGGGGGGCAAAATGAAGCTTTCTTT
CSVLGGQNEAFF
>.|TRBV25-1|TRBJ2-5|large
TGTGCCAGCAGAGCGGCACGGAAGGAGACCCAGTACTTC
CASRAARKETQYF
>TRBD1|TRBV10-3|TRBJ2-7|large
TGTGCCATCCGTGGAGGGACAGGGTCCTACGAGCAGTACTTC
CAIRGGTGSYEQYF
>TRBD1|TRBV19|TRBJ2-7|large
TGTGCCAGTACCAGAAAGGCCAGGGGGCGGTTCGACGAGCAGTACTTC
CASTRKARGRFDEQYF
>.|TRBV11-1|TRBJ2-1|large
TGTGCCAGCAGCTTAGCACAGGGTAACTCCTACAATGAGCAGTTCTTC
CASSLAQGNSYNEQFF
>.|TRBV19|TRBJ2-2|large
TGTGCCAGTAGCCCAGGGCCCACCGGGGAGCTGTTTTTT
CASSPGPTGELFF
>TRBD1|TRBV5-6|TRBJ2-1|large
TGTGCCAGCAGCTTAACCACAGGGGGAGCCTACAATGAGCAGTTCTTC
CASSLTTGGAYNEQFF
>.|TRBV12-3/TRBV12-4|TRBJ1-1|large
TGTGCCAGCCGAGTTGGGATAAGGGGGGGGAACACTGAAGCTTTCTTT
CASRVGIRGGNTEAFF
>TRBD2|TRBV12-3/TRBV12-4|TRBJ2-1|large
TGTGCCAGCAGTGCCCCGGGACTAGCGAGCAATGAGCAGTTCTTC
CASSAPGLASNEQFF
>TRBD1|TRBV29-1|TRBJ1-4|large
TGCAGCGTAACCGGACAGGCCTCCAACGAAAAACTGTTTTTT
CSVTGQASNEKLFF
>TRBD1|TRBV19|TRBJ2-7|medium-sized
TGTGCCAGTAGAGACAGGGGGCTCTACGAGCAGTACTTC
CASRDRGLYEQYF
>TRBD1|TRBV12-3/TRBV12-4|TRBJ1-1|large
TGTGCCAGCAGTAAATTTCCCCGGGACAGGGGGACTTTTGTTACTGAAGCTTTCTTT
CASSKFPRDRGTFVTEAFF
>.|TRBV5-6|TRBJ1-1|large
TGTGCCAGCAGCTTGGAGTTCTCCATTGGGGTCACTGAAGCTTTCTTT
CASSLEFSIGVTEAFF
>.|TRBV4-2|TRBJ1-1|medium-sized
TGTGCCAGCAGCCCATCATCAAACACTGAAGCTTTCTTT
CASSPSSNTEAFF
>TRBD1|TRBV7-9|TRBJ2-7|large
TGTGCCAGCAGAAGACAGGGGCGAAATGAGGCTCACGAGCAGTACTTC
CASRRQGRNEAHEQYF
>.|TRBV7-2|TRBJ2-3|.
TGTGCCAGCAGCTTAGATCTCGGTACGCAGTATTTT
CASSLDLGTQYF
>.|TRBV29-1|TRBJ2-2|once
TGCAGCGTCCTCCTAGCGCCCACCGGGGAGCTGTTTTTT
CSVLLAPTGELFF
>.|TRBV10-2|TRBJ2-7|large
TGCGCCAGCAGTGAGACCAGTACAATTTCCTACGAGCAGTACTTC
CASSETSTISYEQYF
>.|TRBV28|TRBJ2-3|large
TGTGCCAGCAGTTTAGCCTGGCATACGCAGTATTTT
CASSLAWHTQYF
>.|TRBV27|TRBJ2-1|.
TGTGCCAGCACCTCCAGGAGCGGACTATACAATGAGCAGTTCTTC
CASTSRSGLYNEQFF
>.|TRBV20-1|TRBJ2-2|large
TGCAGTGCTAGTAAAGCGGGGAACACCGGGGAGCTGTTTTTT
CSASKAGNTGELFF
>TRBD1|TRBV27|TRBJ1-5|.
TGTGCCAGCAGTTTAATGCCAGGGGGCAATCAGCCCCAGCACTTT
CASSLMPGGNQPQHF
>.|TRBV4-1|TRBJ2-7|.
TGCGCCAGCAGCCAAGAAGAGGGCTACGTGCAGTACTTC
CASSQEEGYVQYF
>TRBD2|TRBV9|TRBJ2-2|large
TGTGCCAGCAGCGTAAAACTAGCGGGTCAAAGTCCCGGGGAGCTGTTTTTT
CASSVKLAGQSPGELFF